This T cell receptor beta chain was identified in a study of blood T cell repertoires in COVID-19. Overall study: Samples came from the United States, Italy and Spain, spanning acute and convalescent COVID-19. PBMCs, B-cell-depleted T cells, or T cells were the source of the cDNA or gDNA that made up the material.

The V gene's germline CDR1 is SEHNR and CDR2 FQNEAQ (reference sequence). V was clipped by 5 bases and J by 4 bases; unmatched bases: 8. CDR3 size: 16 residues. Study processing details: Reference gene primer amplification yielded estimated nucleated cell counts. Generated by immunoSEQ multiplex PCR, the TCRdb table keeps only in-frame clones and is missing some. The V and J calls and the clone size are those of that table, but D and trimming were determined from the DNA. The profile shows 35,000 to 45,000 clones, around 80% of them singletons. The receptor was derived from a man between 65 and 85 years old with acute or convalescent COVID-19. The specimen sequenced was peripheral blood. The chain couples TRBV7-9 to TRBJ1-5; TRBD1 matches at 10 bases. CDR3 nucleotides: TGTGCCAGCAGCATTTGGACAGGGGGGGGAAATCAGCCCCAGCATTTT. Translated: CASSIWTGGGNQPQHF. The full variable domain, completed using reference TRBV7-9 and TRBJ1-5, is DTGVSQNPRHKITKRGQNVTFRCDPISEHNRLYWYRQTLGQGPEFLTYFQNEAQLEKSRLLSDRFSAERPKGSFSTLEIQRTEQGDSAMYLCASSIWTGGGNQPQHFGDGTRLSIL.